This T cell receptor beta chain was recorded in a study of CD8 T cells in Susac syndrome. The germline V gene has CDR1 MGHRA and CDR2 YSYEKL. The length of the CDR3 is 14 residues. V lost 0 bases and J 7 bases, leaving 12 bases between the germline ends. cDNA came from about 0.51 to 1 ug RNA primed by random hexamers. It was immunoSEQ multiplex PCR that amplified TCR beta CDR3 across 54 Vbeta and 13 Jbeta. MiXCR, run by TCRdb on the immunoSEQ multiplex PCR reads, gives a single entry per CDR3 protein. The table shows about 180,000 distinct CDR3 sequences, with around 95% occurring only once. The study sequenced TCR beta in blood CD8+ and CD4+ T cells. FACS enriched CD8+ TEMRA cells, while bulk CD8+ and CD4+ were negatively isolated.

The chain combines TRBV4-1 with TRBJ2-5; TRBD1 is a possible D gene (5 bases). Material: CD4+ T cells from PBMCs. The receptor was derived from a human donor with multiple sclerosis. CDR3 sequence: CASSQEAPQATQYF. The CDR3 nucleotides read TGCGCCAGCAGCCAAGAGGCCCCACAGGCGACCCAGTACTTC.